A selection of T cell receptor beta chains follows, all from one sample in a study of cytotoxic CD8 clonotypes in ibrutinib-treated CLL. Clones were read by immunoSEQ multiplex PCR, and TCRdb kept only the in-frame ones, dropping some. The repertoire holds roughly 330,000 clones, with approximately 67% as singletons. The sequencing used PBMCs, collected after 36 months of ibrutinib treatment. The receptors originated from a human donor with chronic lymphocytic leukemia. The CDR3 runs from the conserved cysteine through the conserved F or W. A D gene is named only where the DNA matches it firmly. Only some rows state a clone size, as once, few, many or a class for expanded clones.

CDR3 DNA,CDR3 protein,J gene,clone size,D gene,CDR3 length,V gene
TGTGCCAGCACGGGAAAATACGAGCAGTACTTC,CASTGKYEQYF,TRBJ2-7,NA,NA,11,TRBV6-5
TGTGCCAGCAGTTTAGGGAGACAGGGGACCTACTATGGCTACACCTTC,CASSLGRQGTYYGYTF,TRBJ1-2,NA,TRBD1,16,TRBV28
TGTGCCAGCAGCTTAGGACAACCTAGCACAGATACGCAGTATTTT,CASSLGQPSTDTQYF,TRBJ2-3,once,NA,15,TRBV7-6
TGTGCCAGCTCACGAACTCGGGACAGTCTCTATGGCTACACCTTC,CASSRTRDSLYGYTF,TRBJ1-2,NA,TRBD1,15,TRBV18
TGTGCCAGCAGCTTAGGCGGGAGTGGAAATGAGCAGTTCTTC,CASSLGGSGNEQFF,TRBJ2-1,NA,TRBD2,14,TRBV7-7
TGCAGCGTTGGGGCGGGAGGCAATCAGCCCCAGCATTTT,CSVGAGGNQPQHF,TRBJ1-5,NA,NA,13,TRBV29-1
TGCGCCAGCAGCTCCCGGACAGGGTTAAGTGAAAAACTGTTTTTT,CASSSRTGLSEKLFF,TRBJ1-4,NA,TRBD1,15,TRBV5-1
TGCGCCAGCAGCCCACTCCCAGGACAGGGGGAGACCCAGTACTTC,CASSPLPGQGETQYF,TRBJ2-5,NA,TRBD1,15,TRBV4-1
TGTGCCAGTAGTATAAATCGGAGGAGGGACAATGAGCAGTTCTTC,CASSINRRRDNEQFF,TRBJ2-1,NA,NA,15,TRBV19
TGTGCCAGCAGCCACAGGACTAGCGGGAGGGTGGCAGATACGCAGTATTTT,CASSHRTSGRVADTQYF,TRBJ2-3,few,TRBD2,17,TRBV7-6
TGTGCCAGCAGCTTGGCCGGGGTGCCCAACTATGGCTACACCTTC,CASSLAGVPNYGYTF,TRBJ1-2,NA,NA,15,TRBV5-5
TGTGCCATCAGTGAGCTAGCGGGAGGGACGGGCGAGCAGTACTTC,CAISELAGGTGEQYF,TRBJ2-7,many,TRBD2,15,TRBV10-3
TGCGCCAGCTGCCCAGAAGTGGGGGGAAGACCTAACTATGGCTACACCTTC,CASCPEVGGRPNYGYTF,TRBJ1-2,NA,NA,17,TRBV4-1
TGTGCCAGCAGCCTGCGGAAGGGCGTCTCCTACGAGCAGTACTTC,CASSLRKGVSYEQYF,TRBJ2-7,NA,NA,15,TRBV2
TGTGCCAGCAGCTTAGGGACGCGGGTGGTAAACGAGCAGTACTTC,CASSLGTRVVNEQYF,TRBJ2-7,once,NA,15,TRBV7-2
TGTGCCAGCAATTCCCTAGCGGGAGAGTACGAGCAGTACTTC,CASNSLAGEYEQYF,TRBJ2-7,once,TRBD2,14,TRBV6-5